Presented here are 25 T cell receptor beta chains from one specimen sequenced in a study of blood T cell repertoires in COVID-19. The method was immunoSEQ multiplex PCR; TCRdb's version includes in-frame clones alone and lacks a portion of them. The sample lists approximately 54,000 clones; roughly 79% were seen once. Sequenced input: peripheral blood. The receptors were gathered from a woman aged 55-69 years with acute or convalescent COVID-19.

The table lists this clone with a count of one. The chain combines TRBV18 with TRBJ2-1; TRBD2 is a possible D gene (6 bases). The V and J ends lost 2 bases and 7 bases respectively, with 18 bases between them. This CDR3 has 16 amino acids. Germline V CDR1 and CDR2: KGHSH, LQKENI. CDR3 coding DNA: TGTGCCAGCTCACCATGGTTAGCGGAGTCTGGGAATGAGCAGTTCTTC. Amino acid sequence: CASSPWLAESGNEQFF.

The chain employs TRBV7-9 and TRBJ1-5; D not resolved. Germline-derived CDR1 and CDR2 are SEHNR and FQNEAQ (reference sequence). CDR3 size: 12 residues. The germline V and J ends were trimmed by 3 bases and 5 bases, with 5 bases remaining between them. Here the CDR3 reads CASSFTDQPQHF. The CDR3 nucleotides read TGTGCCAGCAGCTTCACTGATCAGCCCCAGCATTTT.

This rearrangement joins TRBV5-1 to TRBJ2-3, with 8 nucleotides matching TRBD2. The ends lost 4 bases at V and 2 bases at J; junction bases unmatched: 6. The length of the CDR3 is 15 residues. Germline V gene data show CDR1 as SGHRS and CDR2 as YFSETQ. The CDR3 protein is CASSPGGPLTDTQYF. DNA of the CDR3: TGCGCCAGCAGCCCGGGGGGGCCCCTCACAGATACGCAGTATTTT.

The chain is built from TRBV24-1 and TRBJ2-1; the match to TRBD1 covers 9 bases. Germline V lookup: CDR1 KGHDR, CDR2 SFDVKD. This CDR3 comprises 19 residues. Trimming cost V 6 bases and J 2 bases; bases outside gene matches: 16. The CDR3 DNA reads TGTGCCACCAGTCACCGGGACAGGGAAGCACCAGGGGCCTACAATGAGCAGTTCTTC. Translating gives CATSHRDREAPGAYNEQFF.

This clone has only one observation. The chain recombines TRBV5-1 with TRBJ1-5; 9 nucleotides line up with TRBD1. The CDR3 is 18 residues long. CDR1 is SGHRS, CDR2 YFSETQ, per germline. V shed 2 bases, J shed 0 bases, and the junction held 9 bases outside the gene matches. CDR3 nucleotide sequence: TGCGCCAGCAGCTTAGGAACCGGGACAGGGAATAGCAATCAGCCCCAGCATTTT. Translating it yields CASSLGTGTGNSNQPQHF.

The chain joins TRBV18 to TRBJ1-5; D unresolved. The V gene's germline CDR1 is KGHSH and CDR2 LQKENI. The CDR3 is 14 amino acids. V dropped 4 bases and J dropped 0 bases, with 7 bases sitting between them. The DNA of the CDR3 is TGTGCCAGCTCACGAGAGGCTAGCAATCAGCCCCAGCATTTT. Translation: CASSREASNQPQHF.

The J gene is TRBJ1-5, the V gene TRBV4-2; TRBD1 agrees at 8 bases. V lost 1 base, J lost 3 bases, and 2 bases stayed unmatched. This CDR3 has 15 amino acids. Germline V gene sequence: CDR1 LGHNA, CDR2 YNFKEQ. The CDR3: CASSQGQGSNQPQHF. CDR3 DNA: TGTGCCAGCAGCCAAGGACAGGGGTCCAATCAGCCCCAGCATTTT.

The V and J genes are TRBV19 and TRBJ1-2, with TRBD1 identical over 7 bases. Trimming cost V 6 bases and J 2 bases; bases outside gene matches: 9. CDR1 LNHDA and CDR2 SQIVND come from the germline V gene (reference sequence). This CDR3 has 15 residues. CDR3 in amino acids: CASSKKHRGNYGYTF. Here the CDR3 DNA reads TGTGCCAGTAGCAAAAAACACAGGGGAAACTATGGCTACACCTTC.

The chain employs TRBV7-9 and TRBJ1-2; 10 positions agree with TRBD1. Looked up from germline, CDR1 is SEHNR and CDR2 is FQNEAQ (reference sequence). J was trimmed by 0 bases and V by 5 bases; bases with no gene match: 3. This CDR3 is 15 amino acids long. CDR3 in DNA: TGTGCCAGCAGCCGACAGGGGGCGGCTAACTATGGCTACACCTTC. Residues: CASSRQGAANYGYTF.

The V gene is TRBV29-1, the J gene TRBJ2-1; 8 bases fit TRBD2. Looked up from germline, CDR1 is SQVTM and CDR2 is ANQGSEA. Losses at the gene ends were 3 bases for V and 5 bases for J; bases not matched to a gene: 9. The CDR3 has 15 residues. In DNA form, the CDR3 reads TGCAGCGTTGAGCCCCAGCGGGGGAGGAACAATGAGCAGTTCTTC. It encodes CSVEPQRGRNNEQFF.

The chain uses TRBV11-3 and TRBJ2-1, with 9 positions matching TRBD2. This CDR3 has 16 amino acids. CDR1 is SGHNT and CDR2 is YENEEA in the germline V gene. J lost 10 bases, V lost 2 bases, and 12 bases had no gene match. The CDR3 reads CASSLTSGSDLGEQFF. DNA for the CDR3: TGTGCCAGCAGCTTAACTAGCGGGTCTGATTTGGGAGAGCAGTTCTTC.

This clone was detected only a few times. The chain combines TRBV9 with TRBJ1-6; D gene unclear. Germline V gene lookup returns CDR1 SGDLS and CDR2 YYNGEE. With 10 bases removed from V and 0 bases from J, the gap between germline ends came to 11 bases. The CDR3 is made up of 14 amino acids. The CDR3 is CAVPCASYNSPLHF. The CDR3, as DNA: TGTGCCGTTCCCTGCGCCTCCTATAATTCACCCCTCCACTTT.

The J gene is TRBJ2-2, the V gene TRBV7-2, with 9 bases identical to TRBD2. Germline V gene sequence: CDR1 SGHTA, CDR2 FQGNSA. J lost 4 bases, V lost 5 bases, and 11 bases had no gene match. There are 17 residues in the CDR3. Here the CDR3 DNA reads TGTGCCAGCAGCCCCTCGGCGCGGGGGGGCCTCACCGGGGAGCTGTTTTTT. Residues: CASSPSARGGLTGELFF. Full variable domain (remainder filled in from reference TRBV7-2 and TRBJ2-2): GAGVSQSPSNKVTEKGKDVELRCDPISGHTALYWYRQSLGQGLEFLIYFQGNSAPDKSGLPSDRFSAERTGGSVSTLTIQRTQQEDSAVYLCASSPSARGGLTGELFFGEGSRLTVL.

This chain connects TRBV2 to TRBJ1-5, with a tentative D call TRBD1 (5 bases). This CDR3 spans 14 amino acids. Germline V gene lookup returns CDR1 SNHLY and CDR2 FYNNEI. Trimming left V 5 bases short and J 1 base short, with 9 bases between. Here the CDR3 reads CASSLDKSNQPQHF. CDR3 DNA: TGTGCCAGCAGTCTGGACAAGAGCAATCAGCCCCAGCATTTT.

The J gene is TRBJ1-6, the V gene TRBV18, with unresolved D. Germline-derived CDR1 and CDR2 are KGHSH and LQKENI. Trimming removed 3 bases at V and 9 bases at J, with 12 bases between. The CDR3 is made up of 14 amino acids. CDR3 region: CASSPPGYVSPLHF. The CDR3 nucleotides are TGTGCCAGCTCACCTCCGGGGTACGTTTCACCCCTCCACTTT.

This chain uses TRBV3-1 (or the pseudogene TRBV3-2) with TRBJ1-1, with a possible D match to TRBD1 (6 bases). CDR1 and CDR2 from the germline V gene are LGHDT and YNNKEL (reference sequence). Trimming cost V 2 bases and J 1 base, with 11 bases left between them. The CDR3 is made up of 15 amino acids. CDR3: CASSQRGQPNTEAFF. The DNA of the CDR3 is TGTGCCAGCAGCCAAAGAGGACAGCCGAACACTGAAGCTTTCTTT.

CDR3 protein: CASSSLHPGTSGGAQNIQYF. The CDR3 DNA is TGTGCCAGCAGTTCCTTACACCCGGGGACTAGCGGGGGGGCCCAAAACATTCAGTACTTC. The chain couples TRBV28 to TRBJ2-4, with 16 bases lining up with TRBD2. Germline V lookup: CDR1 MDHEN, CDR2 SYDVKM. The CDR3 spans 20 residues. The V gene end was trimmed by 4 bases and the J gene end by 5 bases; junction bases not matched to a gene: 14. The variable domain in full, with the rest retrieved from reference TRBV28 and TRBJ2-4, is DVKVTQSSRYLVKRTGEKVFLECVQDMDHENMFWYRQDPGLGLRLIYFSYDVKMKEKGDIPEGYSVSREKKERFSLILESASTNQTSMYLCASSSLHPGTSGGAQNIQYFGAGTRLSVL.

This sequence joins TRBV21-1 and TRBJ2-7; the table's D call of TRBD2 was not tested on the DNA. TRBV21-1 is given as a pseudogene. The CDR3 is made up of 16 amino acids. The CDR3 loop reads CASSKDRMEGPYEQYF. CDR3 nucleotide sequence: TGTGCCAGCAGCAAAGATAGAATGGAGGGCCCCTACGAGCAGTACTTC.

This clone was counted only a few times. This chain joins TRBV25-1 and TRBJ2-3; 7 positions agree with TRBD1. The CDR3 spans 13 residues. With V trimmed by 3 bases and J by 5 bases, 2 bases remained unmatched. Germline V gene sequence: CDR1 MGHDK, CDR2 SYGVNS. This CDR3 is CASSEAGGDTQYF. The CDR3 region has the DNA TGTGCCAGCAGTGAGGCAGGGGGAGATACGCAGTATTTT.

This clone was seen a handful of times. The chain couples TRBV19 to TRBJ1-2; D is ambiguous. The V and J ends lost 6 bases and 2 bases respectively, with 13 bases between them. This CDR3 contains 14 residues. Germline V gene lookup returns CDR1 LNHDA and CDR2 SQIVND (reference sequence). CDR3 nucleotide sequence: TGTGCCAGTAGGACGGCGGCCCTCAACTATGGCTACACCTTC. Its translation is CASRTAALNYGYTF.

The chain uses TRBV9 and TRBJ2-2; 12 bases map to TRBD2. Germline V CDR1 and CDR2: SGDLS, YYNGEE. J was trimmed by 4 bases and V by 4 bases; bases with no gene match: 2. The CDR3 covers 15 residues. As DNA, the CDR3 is TGTGCCAGCAGCCCTAGCGGGGGGGGCACCGGGGAGCTGTTTTTT. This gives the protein CASSPSGGGTGELFF. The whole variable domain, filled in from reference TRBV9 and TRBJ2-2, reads DSGVTQTPKHLITATGQRVTLRCSPRSGDLSVYWYQQSLDQGLQFLIQYYNGEERAKGNILERFSAQQFPDLHSELNLSSLELGDSALYFCASSPSGGGTGELFFGEGSRLTVL.

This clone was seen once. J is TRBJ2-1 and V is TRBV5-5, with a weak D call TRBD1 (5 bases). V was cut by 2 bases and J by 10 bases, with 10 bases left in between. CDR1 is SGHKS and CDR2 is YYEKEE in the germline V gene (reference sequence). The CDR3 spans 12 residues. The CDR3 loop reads CASSLRGGEQFF. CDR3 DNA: TGTGCCAGCAGCTTAAGGGGTGGCGAGCAGTTCTTC.

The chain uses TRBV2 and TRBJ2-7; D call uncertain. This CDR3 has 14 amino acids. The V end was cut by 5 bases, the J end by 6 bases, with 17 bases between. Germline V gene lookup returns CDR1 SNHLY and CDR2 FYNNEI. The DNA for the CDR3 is TGTGCCAGCAGTCCCTTTTTGGTGAGTGGCGAGCAGTACTTC. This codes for CASSPFLVSGEQYF. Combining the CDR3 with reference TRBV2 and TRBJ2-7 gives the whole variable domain EPEVTQTPSHQVTQMGQEVILRCVPISNHLYFYWYRQILGQKVEFLVSFYNNEISEKSEIFDDQFSVERPDGSNFTLKIRSTKLEDSAMYFCASSPFLVSGEQYFGPGTRLTVT.

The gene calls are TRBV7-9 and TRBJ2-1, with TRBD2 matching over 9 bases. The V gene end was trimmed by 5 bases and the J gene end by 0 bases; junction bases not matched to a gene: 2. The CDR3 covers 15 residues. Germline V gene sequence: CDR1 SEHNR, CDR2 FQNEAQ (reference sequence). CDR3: CASSPRGGSYNEQFF. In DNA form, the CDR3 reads TGTGCCAGCAGCCCGCGGGGGGGCTCCTACAATGAGCAGTTCTTC.

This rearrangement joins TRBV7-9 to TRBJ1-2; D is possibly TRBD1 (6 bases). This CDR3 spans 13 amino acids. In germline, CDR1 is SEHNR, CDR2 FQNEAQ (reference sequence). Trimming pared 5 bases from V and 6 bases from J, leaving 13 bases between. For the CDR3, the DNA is TGTGCCAGCAGCCTACAGGGCGTCGATGGCTACACCTTC. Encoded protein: CASSLQGVDGYTF.